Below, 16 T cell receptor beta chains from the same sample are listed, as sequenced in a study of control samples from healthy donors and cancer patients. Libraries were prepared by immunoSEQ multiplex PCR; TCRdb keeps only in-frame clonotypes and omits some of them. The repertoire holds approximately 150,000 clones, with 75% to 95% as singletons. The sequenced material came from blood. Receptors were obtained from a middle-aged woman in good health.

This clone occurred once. CDR3 residues: CASSHSGGGTEAFF. As DNA, the CDR3 is TGTGCCAGCAGCCATTCGGGGGGGGGCACTGAAGCTTTCTTT. J is TRBJ1-1 and V is TRBV7-9; tentatively, D is TRBD1 (5 bases). The V gene's germline CDR1 is SEHNR and CDR2 FQNEAQ (reference sequence). The CDR3 contains 14 residues. V lost 5 bases and J lost 4, with 14 bases in between.

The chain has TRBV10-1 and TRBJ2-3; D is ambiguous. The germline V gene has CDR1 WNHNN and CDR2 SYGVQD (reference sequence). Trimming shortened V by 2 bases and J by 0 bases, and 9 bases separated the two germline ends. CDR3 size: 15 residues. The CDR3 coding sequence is TGCGCCAGCAGTGAGAGTCACAGTAGCACAGATACGCAGTATTTT. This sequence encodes CASSESHSSTDTQYF.

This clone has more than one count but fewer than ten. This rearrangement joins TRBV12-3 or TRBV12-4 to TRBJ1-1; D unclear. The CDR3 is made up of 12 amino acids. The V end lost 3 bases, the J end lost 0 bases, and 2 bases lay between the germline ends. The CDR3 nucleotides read TGTGCCAGCAGTTTCCTGAACACTGAAGCTTTCTTT. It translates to CASSFLNTEAFF.

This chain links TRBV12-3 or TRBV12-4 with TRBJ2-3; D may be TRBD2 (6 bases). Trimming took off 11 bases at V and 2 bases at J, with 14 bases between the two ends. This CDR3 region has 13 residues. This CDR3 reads CAGGSGYTDTQYF. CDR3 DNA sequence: TGTGCCGGGGGGTCAGGATACACAGATACGCAGTATTTT.

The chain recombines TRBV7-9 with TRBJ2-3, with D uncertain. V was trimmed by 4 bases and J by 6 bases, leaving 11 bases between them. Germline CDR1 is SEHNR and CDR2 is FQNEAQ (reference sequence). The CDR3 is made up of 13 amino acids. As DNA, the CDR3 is TGTGCCAGCAGCTCTCAGACGCTGGATACGCAGTATTTT. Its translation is CASSSQTLDTQYF. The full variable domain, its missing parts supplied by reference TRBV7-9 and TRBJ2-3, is DTGVSQNPRHKITKRGQNVTFRCDPISEHNRLYWYRQTLGQGPEFLTYFQNEAQLEKSRLLSDRFSAERPKGSFSTLEIQRTEQGDSAMYLCASSSQTLDTQYFGPGTRLTVL.

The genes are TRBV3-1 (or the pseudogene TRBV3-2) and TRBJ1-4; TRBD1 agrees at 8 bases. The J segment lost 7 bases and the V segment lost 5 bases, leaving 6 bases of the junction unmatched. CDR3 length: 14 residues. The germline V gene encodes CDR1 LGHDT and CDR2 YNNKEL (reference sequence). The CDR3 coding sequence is TGTGCCAGCAGCTCGCAGGGGACAGGTGAAAAACTGTTTTTT. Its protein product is CASSSQGTGEKLFF.

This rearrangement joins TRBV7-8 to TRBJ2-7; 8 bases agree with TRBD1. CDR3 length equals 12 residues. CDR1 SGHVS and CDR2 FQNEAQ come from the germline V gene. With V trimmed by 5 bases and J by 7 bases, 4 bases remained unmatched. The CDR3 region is CASSRDRQEQYF. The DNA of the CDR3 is TGTGCCAGCAGCCGGGACAGGCAGGAGCAGTACTTC.

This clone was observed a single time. The CDR3 reads CASSEHQTVRDTF. The CDR3 region has the DNA TGTGCCAGCAGTGAACACCAAACAGTCAGGGACACCTTC. The genes are TRBV6-1 and TRBJ1-2; tentatively, D is TRBD1 (5 bases). Germline CDR1 and CDR2: MNHNS and SASEGT. The V end lost 2 bases, the J end lost 12 bases, and 16 bases lay between the germline ends. The CDR3 contains 13 residues.

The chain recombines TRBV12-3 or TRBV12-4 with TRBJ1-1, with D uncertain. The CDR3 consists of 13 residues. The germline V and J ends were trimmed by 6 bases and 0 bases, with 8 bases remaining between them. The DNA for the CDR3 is TGTGCCAGCAGCCGCCGATTGAACACTGAAGCTTTCTTT. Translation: CASSRRLNTEAFF.

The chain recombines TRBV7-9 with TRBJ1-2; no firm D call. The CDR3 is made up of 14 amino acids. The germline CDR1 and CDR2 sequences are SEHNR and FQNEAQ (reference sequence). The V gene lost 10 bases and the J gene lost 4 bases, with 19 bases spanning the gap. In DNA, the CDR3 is TGTGCCACGGACGGGGTGTCGGGCCTCTATGGCTACACCTTC. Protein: CATDGVSGLYGYTF.

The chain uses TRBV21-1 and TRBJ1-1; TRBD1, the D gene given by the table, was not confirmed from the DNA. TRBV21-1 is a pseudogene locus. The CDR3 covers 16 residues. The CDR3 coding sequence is TGTGCCAGCACGGGGGAAAGGGGGCGAATGAACACTGAAGCTTTCTTT. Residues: CASTGERGRMNTEAFF.

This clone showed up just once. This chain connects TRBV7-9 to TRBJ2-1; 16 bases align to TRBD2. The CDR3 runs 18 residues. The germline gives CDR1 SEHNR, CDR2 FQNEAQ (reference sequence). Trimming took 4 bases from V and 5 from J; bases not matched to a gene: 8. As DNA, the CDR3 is TGTGCCAGCAGCTCGGGACTAGCGGGGGGGTTAATAAACAATGAGCAGTTCTTC. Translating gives CASSSGLAGGLINNEQFF.

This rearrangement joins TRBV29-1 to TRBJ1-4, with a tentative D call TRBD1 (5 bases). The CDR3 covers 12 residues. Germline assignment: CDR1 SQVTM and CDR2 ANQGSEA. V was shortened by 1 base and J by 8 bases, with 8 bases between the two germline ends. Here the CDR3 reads CSVEVGGEKLFF. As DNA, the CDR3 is TGCAGCGTTGAAGTGGGGGGGGAAAAACTGTTTTTT.

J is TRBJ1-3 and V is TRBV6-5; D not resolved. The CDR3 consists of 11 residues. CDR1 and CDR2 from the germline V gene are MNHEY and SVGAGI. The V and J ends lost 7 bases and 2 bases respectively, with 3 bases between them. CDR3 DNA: TGTGCCAGCAAAGCTGGAAACACCATATATTTT. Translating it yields CASKAGNTIYF.

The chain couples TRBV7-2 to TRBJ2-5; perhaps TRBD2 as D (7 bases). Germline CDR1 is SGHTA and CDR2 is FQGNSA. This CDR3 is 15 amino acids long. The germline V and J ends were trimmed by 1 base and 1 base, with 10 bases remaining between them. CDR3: CASSLGGGAQETQYF. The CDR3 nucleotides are TGTGCCAGCAGCTTAGGAGGGGGGGCCCAAGAGACCCAGTACTTC.

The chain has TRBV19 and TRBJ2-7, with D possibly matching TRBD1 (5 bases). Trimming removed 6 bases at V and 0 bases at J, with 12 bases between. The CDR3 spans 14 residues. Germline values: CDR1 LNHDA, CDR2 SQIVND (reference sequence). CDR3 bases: TGTGCCAGTAGAAATACAGGCTTCTCCTACGAGCAGTACTTC. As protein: CASRNTGFSYEQYF.